The next 18 T cell receptor beta chains were all read from a single sample in a study of T cells in Graves' hyperthyroidism and ophthalmopathy. RNA transcripts gave rise to amplified TCR beta CDR3 regions. The TCR CDR3 first-round RT-PCR relied on the HTBI primer set. Via MiXCR, TCRdb re-called the multiplex PCR reads, giving one row per CDR3 protein. The data show hundreds of thousands of distinct CDR3 sequences, approximately 16% seen once. Sequencing was performed on blood. The receptor set was obtained from a woman aged 40 to 55 with Graves' ophthalmopathy.

The table lists this clonotype with many counts. This chain uses TRBV3-1 with TRBJ1-4; D not resolved. Germline loops: CDR1 LGHDT, CDR2 YNNKEL (reference sequence). V was shortened by 6 bases and J by 5 bases, with 10 bases between the two germline ends. The CDR3 loop spans 13 amino acids. This CDR3 is CASRLGGNEKLFF. Written as DNA, the CDR3 is TGTGCCAGCAGGCTAGGTGGGAATGAAAAACTGTTTTTT.

J is TRBJ1-2 and V is TRBV2, with 11 bases fitting TRBD1. V was clipped by 5 bases and J by 3 bases; unmatched bases: 17. CDR1 and CDR2 from the germline V gene are SNHLY and FYNNEI. The CDR3 is 19 amino acids. The CDR3 bases are TGTGCCAGCAGTCTCAAAAAATCCGGGACAGGGGGGCCTGACTATGGCTACACCTTC. Its translation: CASSLKKSGTGGPDYGYTF.

This chain joins TRBV10-3 and TRBJ1-6; TRBD1 aligns across 7 bases. The CDR3 is 14 amino acids. The ends lost 6 bases at V and 6 bases at J; junction bases unmatched: 5. Germline values: CDR1 ENHRY, CDR2 SYGVKD. The CDR3 is CAIRAGGVNSPLHF. The CDR3 DNA follows: TGTGCCATCAGGGCAGGGGGGGTTAATTCACCCCTCCACTTT.

The V call is TRBV24-1, the J call TRBJ1-2; D is uncertain. This CDR3 spans 13 amino acids. Trimming removed 3 bases from V and 1 base from J, with 5 bases in between. The germline V gene encodes CDR1 KGHDR and CDR2 SFDVKD. DNA of the CDR3: TGTGCCACCAGTGATCGGGTTAACTATGGCTACACCTTC. Its protein is CATSDRVNYGYTF.

In this sample, this clonotype turned up a few times. The CDR3 loop is CSVTGASTDTQYF. The CDR3 DNA sequence: TGCAGTGTGACCGGTGCTAGCACAGATACGCAGTATTTT. V and J are TRBV20-1 and TRBJ2-3; D is unresolved. Between the trimmed V and J ends, which lost 7 bases and 0 bases, there was a span of 11 bases. Germline CDR1 is DFQATT and CDR2 is SNEGSKA (reference sequence). The CDR3 is 13 amino acids.

The table lists this clonotype with many counts. The J gene is TRBJ2-5, the V gene TRBV6-1; 8 nucleotides match TRBD2. This CDR3 is built from 14 residues. Trimming cost V 6 bases and J 4 bases; bases outside gene matches: 7. The germline V gene encodes CDR1 MNHNS and CDR2 SASEGT. This CDR3 is CASRVAGGIETQYF. CDR3 DNA: TGTGCCAGCAGGGTTGCGGGGGGCATAGAGACCCAGTACTTC.

This clonotype came up a few times. This chain joins TRBV20-1 and TRBJ1-5, with 9 positions matching TRBD1. Germline lookup yields CDR1 DFQATT and CDR2 SNEGSKA (reference sequence). The CDR3 spans 14 residues. J lost 3 bases, V lost 5 bases, and 5 bases had no gene match. The CDR3 DNA reads TGCAGTGCTCTACAGGGGGCCACCAATCAGCCCCAGCATTTT. This translates into CSALQGATNQPQHF.

In its sample, this clonotype was seen many times. The chain has TRBV28 and TRBJ1-5, with 8 bases identical to TRBD1. The CDR3 has 14 amino acids. V gave up 5 bases and J gave up 7 bases; unmatched junction bases: 7. Germline V CDR1 and CDR2: MDHEN, SYDVKM. CDR3 nucleotides: TGTGCCAGCAGTCGACAGGGGTATTACCAGCCCCAGCATTTT. Translated, it gives CASSRQGYYQPQHF.

The chain combines TRBV7-9 with TRBJ1-1; D may be TRBD1 (5 bases). Trimming stripped 5 bases from V and 5 bases from J, with 15 bases between. Looked up from germline, CDR1 is SEHNR and CDR2 is FQNEAQ (reference sequence). CDR3 length: 14 amino acids. DNA for the CDR3: TGTGCCAGCAGCCACCCGGGGGTTGGGACTGAAGCTTTCTTT. This sequence encodes CASSHPGVGTEAFF.

This clonotype was detected many times. The V and J genes are TRBV28 and TRBJ2-3, with D possibly TRBD2 on 5 matching bases. CDR1 and CDR2 from the germline V gene are MDHEN and SYDVKM. This CDR3 contains 18 residues. The ends were cut back, 6 bases at V and 1 base at J, with 23 bases in the middle. The DNA of the CDR3 is TGTGCCAGCAGGTACCCCCTAGTTGGGGAGAGGCGCACAGATACGCAGTATTTT. Translating it yields CASRYPLVGERRTDTQYF. Looking up the rest from reference TRBV28 and TRBJ2-3 gives the full variable domain: DVKVTQSSRYLVKRTGEKVFLECVQDMDHENMFWYRQDPGLGLRLIYFSYDVKMKEKGDIPEGYSVSREKKERFSLILESASTNQTSMYLCASRYPLVGERRTDTQYFGPGTRLTVL.

The table lists this clonotype with many counts. The gene calls are TRBV4-2 and TRBJ1-1, with D perhaps matching TRBD1 (5 bases). The CDR3 extends over 14 amino acids. V dropped 0 bases and J dropped 8 bases, with 13 bases sitting between them. Germline loops: CDR1 LGHNA, CDR2 YNFKEQ. CDR3 amino acids: CASSQDVWGEEAFF. CDR3 sequence (DNA): TGTGCCAGCAGCCAAGATGTGTGGGGCGAAGAAGCTTTCTTT.

This clonotype was observed at least ten times. This chain joins TRBV24-1 and TRBJ1-5; D ambiguous. This CDR3 comprises 13 residues. Per the germline V gene, CDR1 is KGHDR and CDR2 is SFDVKD. The V and J ends lost 4 bases and 5 bases respectively, with 8 bases between them. The CDR3 loop reads CATSDSAHQPQHF. For the CDR3, the DNA is TGTGCCACCAGTGACTCCGCTCATCAGCCCCAGCATTTT.

The genes are TRBV12-3 or TRBV12-4 and TRBJ2-7, with D tentatively TRBD1 or TRBD2 (5 bases each). Trimming removed 4 bases at V and 4 bases at J, with 11 bases between. The CDR3 contains 13 residues. DNA for the CDR3: TGTGCCAGCAGTTACGGGGCCCCTTACGAGCAGTACTTC. Its translation is CASSYGAPYEQYF.

The chain employs TRBV12-3 or TRBV12-4 and TRBJ2-7; perhaps TRBD1 as D (5 bases). Trimming took off 10 bases at V and 0 bases at J, with 10 bases between the two ends. The CDR3 sequence is 12 residues long. The CDR3, as DNA: TGTGCCATCAGCCAGGGCTCCTACGAGCAGTACTTC. Protein product: CAISQGSYEQYF.

The gene calls are TRBV6-1 and TRBJ2-7; TRBD1 is a possible D gene (7 bases). Germline V gene sequence: CDR1 MNHNS, CDR2 SASEGT. CDR3 length: 12 residues. Trimming pared 8 bases from V and 5 bases from J, leaving 13 bases between. CDR3 DNA sequence: TGTGCCAGCCAGGGGGAGGAGAACGAGCAGTACTTC. Amino acids: CASQGEENEQYF.

This clonotype occurred many times. CDR3 region: CASSFRPSSGLYNEQFF. Written as DNA, the CDR3 is TGTGCCAGCAGCTTCCGTCCGAGTAGTGGCCTTTACAATGAGCAGTTCTTC. The chain recombines TRBV7-8 with TRBJ2-1, with D unresolved. Between the trimmed V and J ends, which lost 3 bases and 4 bases, there was a span of 19 bases. CDR3 length: 17 amino acids. Germline V CDR1 and CDR2: SGHVS, FQNEAQ.

The rearrangement joins TRBV28 to TRBJ2-5; TRBD2 matches 11 bases. The CDR3 length is 16 residues. Germline V gene data show CDR1 as MDHEN and CDR2 as SYDVKM. The J segment lost 4 bases and the V segment lost 5 bases, leaving 9 bases of the junction unmatched. The DNA of the CDR3 is TGTGCCAGCAGTATTAGCACGCTAGCGGGAGGAGAGACCCAGTACTTC. Residues: CASSISTLAGGETQYF.

CDR3 sequence: CASSQFRSSYEQYF. The CDR3 bases are TGTGCCAGCAGCCAATTCAGGAGCTCCTACGAGCAGTACTTC. This chain uses TRBV14 with TRBJ2-7; no firm D call. Trimming pared 2 bases from V and 0 bases from J, leaving 8 bases between. From germline, CDR1 is SGHDN and CDR2 FVKESK. This CDR3 spans 14 amino acids.